These 21 T cell receptor beta chains were sequenced from one sample in a study of T cell changes during pregnancy in multiple sclerosis. Generated by immunoSEQ multiplex PCR, the TCRdb table keeps only in-frame clones and is missing some. Here the sample spans under 70,000 clones, almost 95% being singletons. The starting material was peripheral blood, obtained in the third trimester of pregnancy. All receptors derive from a female donor in good health, enrolled as a control in a pregnancy study.

This chain links TRBV6-6 with TRBJ2-7, with 7 bases aligning to TRBD2. This CDR3 has 16 amino acids. The germline gives CDR1 MNHNY, CDR2 SVGAGI (reference sequence). The J segment lost 1 base and the V segment lost 8 bases, leaving 14 bases of the junction unmatched. CDR3 sequence: CASHSAGRARSYEQYF. Written as DNA, the CDR3 is TGTGCCAGCCATTCGGCGGGGAGGGCCAGGTCCTACGAGCAGTACTTC.

J is TRBJ2-1 and V is TRBV15; TRBD2 agrees at 14 bases. With V trimmed by 0 bases and J by 12 bases, 7 bases remained unmatched. This CDR3 contains 16 residues. Per the germline V gene, CDR1 is LNHNV and CDR2 is YYDKDF (reference sequence). The CDR3 sequence: CATSREGLAGAAVQFF. The CDR3 bases are TGTGCCACCAGCAGAGAGGGACTAGCGGGAGCTGCGGTGCAGTTCTTC.

This chain uses TRBV2 with TRBJ1-2; 8 bases match TRBD1. Unmatched junction bases numbered 6, after V lost 4 bases and J lost 5 bases. The CDR3 contains 14 residues. CDR1 SNHLY and CDR2 FYNNEI come from the germline V gene. CDR3 sequence: CASSVQGGDYGYTF. CDR3 nucleotide sequence: TGTGCCAGCAGTGTACAGGGGGGGGATTATGGCTACACCTTC.

The genes are TRBV7-2 and TRBJ2-1; TRBD2 agrees at 13 bases. This CDR3 is built from 16 residues. J gave up 15 bases and V 1 base, and 12 bases lay outside the gene matches. Germline V gene sequence: CDR1 SGHTA, CDR2 FQGNSA. In DNA form, the CDR3 reads TGTGCCAGCAGCTTAGGGGGACTAGCGGGATACGGCATATTGTTCTTC. This translates into CASSLGGLAGYGILFF.

The gene calls are TRBV7-9 and TRBJ2-7, with 8 bases that match TRBD1. Germline CDR1 and CDR2: SEHNR and FQNEAQ (reference sequence). The CDR3 totals 18 residues. Trimming removed 4 bases from V and 0 bases from J; junction bases left unmatched: 14. The CDR3 nucleotides read TGTGCCAGCAGCTACGGACAGGGAGGAAAGGGACTCTCCTACGAGCAGTACTTC. It is translated as CASSYGQGGKGLSYEQYF.

The chain uses TRBV5-1 and TRBJ1-2, with D perhaps TRBD1 (5 bases). V was trimmed by 0 bases and J by 4 bases, leaving 10 bases between them. The CDR3 sequence is 14 residues long. The germline gives CDR1 SGHRS, CDR2 YFSETQ. The CDR3 DNA sequence: TGCGCCAGCAGCTTGGCTTACAGGATCTATGGCTACACCTTC. This sequence encodes CASSLAYRIYGYTF.

The chain couples TRBV9 to TRBJ2-3, with 7 nucleotides matching TRBD2. The length of the CDR3 is 14 residues. Germline V lookup: CDR1 SGDLS, CDR2 YYNGEE. Unmatched junction bases numbered 16, after V lost 4 bases and J lost 14 bases. CDR3 bases: TGTGCCAGCAGCTCTGGGGGGGACTACACACCGGGGTATTTT. Translated, it gives CASSSGGDYTPGYF.

The chain uses TRBV11-2 and TRBJ2-7; D possibly corresponds to TRBD2 (5 bases). The V gene lost 1 base and the J gene lost 2 bases, with 12 bases spanning the gap. The germline gives CDR1 SGHAT, CDR2 FQNNGV. CDR3 length: 15 amino acids. The CDR3 protein is CASSLGPTGTYEQYF. The CDR3 DNA reads TGTGCCAGCAGCTTAGGTCCGACGGGAACCTACGAGCAGTACTTC.

The chain links TRBV7-9 to TRBJ1-1, with 7 bases lining up with TRBD1. The CDR3 is made up of 14 amino acids. With 3 bases clipped from V and 3 bases from J, the junction kept 4 bases outside the gene matches. The V gene's germline CDR1 is SEHNR and CDR2 FQNEAQ (reference sequence). CDR3 sequence (DNA): TGTGCCAGCAGCTTCGCAGGGGGGTACACTGAAGCTTTCTTT. Translation: CASSFAGGYTEAFF. Using reference TRBV7-9 and TRBJ1-1 for the parts outside the CDR3, the full variable domain is DTGVSQNPRHKITKRGQNVTFRCDPISEHNRLYWYRQTLGQGPEFLTYFQNEAQLEKSRLLSDRFSAERPKGSFSTLEIQRTEQGDSAMYLCASSFAGGYTEAFFGQGTRLTVV.

The chain couples TRBV29-1 to TRBJ2-1; TRBD2 matches 7 bases. V trimming: 6 bases; J trimming: 6 bases; junction bases outside the gene matches: 14. This CDR3 is 15 amino acids long. The germline V gene has CDR1 SQVTM and CDR2 ANQGSEA. CDR3 loop: CSVTPVAGVPNEQFF. CDR3 nucleotides: TGCAGCGTGACCCCGGTGGCGGGAGTTCCCAATGAGCAGTTCTTC.

This chain uses TRBV2 with TRBJ2-1, with 11 bases identical to TRBD1. CDR1 is SNHLY, CDR2 FYNNEI, per germline. The V segment lost 7 bases and the J segment 7 bases; nucleotides outside the gene matches: 3. The CDR3 sequence is 13 residues long. As DNA, the CDR3 is TGTGCCAGCATGGACAGGGGGCTGAATGAGCAGTTCTTC. This encodes CASMDRGLNEQFF.

V is TRBV9 and J is TRBJ2-5, with 7 bases identical to TRBD2. Unmatched junction bases numbered 10, after V lost 0 bases and J lost 5 bases. The germline V gene encodes CDR1 SGDLS and CDR2 YYNGEE. The CDR3 has 16 amino acids. Here the CDR3 DNA reads TGTGCCAGCAGCGTAGGGGTCGGGCCCGGGAGGGAGACCCAGTACTTC. It encodes CASSVGVGPGRETQYF.

The chain combines TRBV27 with TRBJ2-3; TRBD2 matches 14 bases. Germline CDR1 and CDR2: MNHEY and SMNVEV (reference sequence). J lost 3 bases, V lost 6 bases, and 11 bases had no gene match. This CDR3 is built from 18 residues. The CDR3 nucleotides are TGTGCCAGCAGCCGCACCGGACTAGCGGGGGGTGGGACAGATACGCAGTATTTT. Its protein is CASSRTGLAGGGTDTQYF.

The V and J genes are TRBV5-8 and TRBJ2-7; 12 bases match TRBD2. Germline loops: CDR1 SGHTS, CDR2 YDEGEE. The CDR3 is 14 residues long. After removal of 4 bases from V and 5 bases from J, the junction contained 4 bases not matched to a gene. CDR3 protein: CASSPRTSGNEQYF. The CDR3 DNA follows: TGTGCCAGCAGCCCCCGGACTAGCGGGAACGAGCAGTACTTC.

This rearrangement joins TRBV2 to TRBJ1-1; 7 positions match TRBD1. Germline lookup yields CDR1 SNHLY and CDR2 FYNNEI. J lost 5 bases, V lost 5 bases, and 8 bases had no gene match. The CDR3 length is 14 residues. The CDR3 DNA is TGTGCCAGCAGTCGGGACGCAGGGGGGACTGAAGCTTTCTTT. It translates to CASSRDAGGTEAFF. Combining the CDR3 with reference TRBV2 and TRBJ1-1 gives the whole variable domain EPEVTQTPSHQVTQMGQEVILRCVPISNHLYFYWYRQILGQKVEFLVSFYNNEISEKSEIFDDQFSVERPDGSNFTLKIRSTKLEDSAMYFCASSRDAGGTEAFFGQGTRLTVV.

The chain employs TRBV5-8 and TRBJ1-3; 8 positions agree with TRBD1. V shed 5 bases and J 4 bases; nucleotides not matched to a gene: 8. Per the germline V gene, CDR1 is SGHTS and CDR2 is YDEGEE. The CDR3 spans 15 residues. CDR3 DNA: TGTGCCAGCAGAACCCAGGGGGCGTCAGGAAACACCATATATTTT. Translating it yields CASRTQGASGNTIYF.

The chain joins TRBV14 to TRBJ2-1; 8 positions match TRBD1. The trim removed 4 bases at V and 4 bases at J, leaving 3 bases unmatched. The CDR3 runs to 14 residues. In germline, CDR1 is SGHDN, CDR2 FVKESK. The CDR3 DNA reads TGTGCCAGCAGCCCTAGACAGGGGTACAATGAGCAGTTCTTC. Translation: CASSPRQGYNEQFF.

V usage is TRBV15 and J usage is TRBJ2-4; a weak D match, TRBD2 (6 bases). This CDR3 has 16 amino acids. The V and J ends lost 0 bases and 2 bases respectively, with 11 bases between them. Germline lookup yields CDR1 LNHNV and CDR2 YYDKDF (reference sequence). The CDR3 nucleotides read TGTGCCACCAGCAGAGATGCGGCGGGGCCCAAAAACATTCAGTACTTC. Translating it yields CATSRDAAGPKNIQYF.

The V and J genes are TRBV4-1 and TRBJ2-1; 8 nucleotides align to TRBD2. CDR1 and CDR2 (germline): MGHRA, YSYEKL. With V trimmed by 0 bases and J by 3 bases, 4 bases remained unmatched. CDR3 length: 16 residues. The CDR3 nucleotides are TGCGCCAGCAGCCAAGATCTTCTAGCGGGCTACAATGAGCAGTTCTTC. Protein sequence: CASSQDLLAGYNEQFF.

This clone was recorded once. The V gene is TRBV10-3, the J gene TRBJ2-1, with 7 nucleotides matching TRBD2. V shed 1 base, J shed 2 bases, and the junction held 17 bases outside the gene matches. This CDR3 has 20 amino acids. From germline, CDR1 is ENHRY and CDR2 SYGVKD. CDR3 in amino acids: CAISELGVGGTKRTYNEQFF. DNA for the CDR3: TGTGCCATCAGTGAGTTGGGAGTAGGCGGGACTAAAAGGACCTACAATGAGCAGTTCTTC.

The V gene is TRBV5-6, the J gene TRBJ2-7; a weak D match, TRBD2 (6 bases). V was cut by 3 bases and J by 2 bases, with 12 bases left in between. CDR1 and CDR2 (germline): SGHDT, YYEEEE. CDR3 length: 14 amino acids. The CDR3 is CASSSAAGPYEQYF. The CDR3 DNA sequence: TGTGCCAGCAGCTCGGCGGCGGGACCCTACGAGCAGTACTTC.